This T cell receptor beta chain was sequenced in a study of blood T cells in healthy people across ages. The study, taken as a whole, reports: In the absence of known donor CMV status, changes in expanded clonotypes were possibly confounded.

The V gene's germline CDR1 is SEHNR and CDR2 FQNEAQ (reference sequence). This CDR3 comprises 15 residues. V lost 6 bases to trimming and J lost 4 bases, with 18 bases between them. Healthy individuals of Caucasian origin from Russia, aged about 6 to 95, served as donors. Donors gave around 10 milliliters of peripheral blood apiece. It was with a sample-barcoded 5' primer and a J-beta primer mix that a second PCR of roughly 7 to 12 cycles was run. Each cDNA was tagged by a template-switch adaptor containing 12 random nucleotides. TCRdb processed the 5' RACE reads anew with MiXCR; each CDR3 protein has one entry. Of 1.8 million or so distinct CDR3 sequences detected, 35% to 50% appear once; the ten largest clones hold around 23%. The table lists this clonotype with a few counts. Its antigen is still unknown. A much larger clone lies a single base off, so this may be a read error.

The genes are TRBV7-9 and TRBJ1-2; no firm D call. The sequence came from a human donor in good health. Sequencing was performed on blood. CDR3 amino acids: CASSSGLRFGYGYTF. The CDR3 nucleotides read TGTGCCAGCAGTTCCGGACTACGCTTCGGCTATGGCTACACCTTC.